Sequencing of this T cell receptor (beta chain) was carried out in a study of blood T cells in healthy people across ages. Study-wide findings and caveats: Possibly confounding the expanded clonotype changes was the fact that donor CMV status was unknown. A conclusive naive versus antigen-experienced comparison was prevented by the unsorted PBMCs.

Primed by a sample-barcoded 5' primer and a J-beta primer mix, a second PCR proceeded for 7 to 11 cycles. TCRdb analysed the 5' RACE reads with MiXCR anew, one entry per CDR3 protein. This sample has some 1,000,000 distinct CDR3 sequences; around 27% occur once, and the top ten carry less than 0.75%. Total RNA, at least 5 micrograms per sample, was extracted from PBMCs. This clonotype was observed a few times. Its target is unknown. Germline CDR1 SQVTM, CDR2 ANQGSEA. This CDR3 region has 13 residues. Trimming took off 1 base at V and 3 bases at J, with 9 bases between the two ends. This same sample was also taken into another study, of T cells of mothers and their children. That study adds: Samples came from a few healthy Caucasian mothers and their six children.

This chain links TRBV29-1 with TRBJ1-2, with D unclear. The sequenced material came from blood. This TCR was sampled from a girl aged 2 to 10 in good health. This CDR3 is CSVEGDPDYGYTF. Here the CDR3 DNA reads TGCAGCGTTGAAGGAGATCCAGACTATGGCTACACCTTC.